The 12 T cell receptor beta chains reported below all come from one sample, sequenced in a study of metastatic and nonmetastatic thyroid tumors. TCRdb redid the clone calls on the PCR reads using MiXCR. The sample shows around 41,000 clones, roughly 27% of them seen only once. Thyroid surgery was performed in patients who had received no treatment beforehand. Sequencing was performed on blood. Every receptor here comes from a male donor with papillary thyroid cancer or a benign thyroid nodule (not recorded which). Some clones in this sample may be carry-over from other donors' samples.

This clone is medium-sized by share. V and J are TRBV28 and TRBJ1-1, with 9 bases lining up with TRBD1. J was trimmed by 6 bases and V by 4 bases; bases with no gene match: 6. There are 14 residues in the CDR3. Germline V gene sequence: CDR1 MDHEN, CDR2 SYDVKM. CDR3 region: CASSSGQGYAEAFF. The CDR3 nucleotides are TGTGCCAGCAGTTCGGGACAGGGTTACGCTGAAGCTTTCTTT.

This chain joins TRBV7-8 and TRBJ1-3, with TRBD1 as a possible D gene (5 bases). The CDR3 has 15 residues. The germline V and J ends were trimmed by 5 bases and 4 bases, with 15 bases remaining between them. Germline V CDR1 and CDR2: SGHVS, FQNEAQ. CDR3 DNA sequence: TGTGCCAGCAGCCCCCTGGGGGGTGAAGGAAACACCATATATTTT. Translation gives CASSPLGGEGNTIYF.

This clone showed up just a few times. This may stem from a read error, because a much larger clone lies one nucleotide away. The same CDR3 arises from other DNA sequences in this sample as well. V and J are TRBV6-5 and TRBJ1-3; possibly TRBD1 for D (5 bases). CDR1 is MNHEY and CDR2 is SVGAGI in the germline V gene. The CDR3 contains 14 residues. The CDR3 protein is CASSYGAAGNTIYF. CDR3 DNA: TGTGCCAGCAGTTACGGGGCAGCCGGAAACACTATATATTTT.

The gene calls are TRBV7-2 and TRBJ1-1; D remains ambiguous. CDR3 length equals 11 residues. Germline V gene data show CDR1 as SGHTA and CDR2 as FQGNSA. Trimming removed 4 bases at V and 7 bases at J, with 7 bases between. The CDR3 nucleotides are TGTGCCAGCAGCTCCGACGGTGAAGCTTTCTTT. Its translation: CASSSDGEAFF.

This chain connects TRBV7-8 to TRBJ2-7; D is perhaps TRBD2 (7 bases). V lost 5 bases and J lost 5, with 22 bases in between. Germline-derived CDR1 and CDR2 are SGHVS and FQNEAQ. The CDR3 length is 16 residues. The CDR3 DNA is TGTGCCAGCAGCCCCTATGGGGGGGCGATGGTAAACGAGCAGTACTTC. Residues: CASSPYGGAMVNEQYF.

This clone was detected ten times or more. The J gene is TRBJ2-7, the V gene TRBV4-2; 10 nucleotides agree with TRBD2. Germline V gives CDR1 LGHNA, CDR2 YNFKEQ. V trimming: 0 bases; J trimming: 5 bases; junction bases outside the gene matches: 4. This CDR3 spans 15 amino acids. The CDR3 region is CASSQEIAGGHEQYF. CDR3 sequence (DNA): TGTGCCAGCAGCCAAGAAATAGCGGGGGGCCACGAGCAGTACTTC.

This clone was seen at least ten times. Other DNA sequences within the sample encode an identical CDR3. This sequence joins TRBV2 and TRBJ2-3, with D unclear. The CDR3 has 14 residues. Germline lookup yields CDR1 SNHLY and CDR2 FYNNEI. The V end lost 6 bases, the J end lost 2 bases, and 12 bases lay between the germline ends. CDR3 bases: TGTGCCAGCAGGTCCGGGCCTGACACAGATACGCAGTATTTT. Its protein product is CASRSGPDTDTQYF.

J is TRBJ2-1 and V is TRBV7-9; no clear D gene. V dropped 2 bases and J dropped 8 bases, with 13 bases sitting between them. CDR3 size: 14 residues. Germline V gene lookup returns CDR1 SEHNR and CDR2 FQNEAQ (reference sequence). The CDR3 region is CASSLYGMVYEQFF. The CDR3 DNA follows: TGTGCCAGCAGCTTATACGGCATGGTCTATGAGCAGTTCTTC.

Many counts were recorded for this clone. V and J are TRBV20-1 and TRBJ2-7; D might be TRBD1 (5 bases). The CDR3 length is 14 residues. Deletions cut 0 bases from V and 3 bases from J, with 12 bases between. Germline V CDR1 and CDR2: DFQATT, SNEGSKA (reference sequence). DNA of the CDR3: TGCAGTGCTAGAGATGGCGTCAGGGACTACGAGCAGTACTTC. This codes for CSARDGVRDYEQYF.

Details on this clone: A read error is likely, as this CDR3 ends without the conserved phenylalanine or tryptophan. Because the CDR3's place on the DNA is in doubt, the DNA is left out and the CDR3 is given as listed by TCRdb. The chain uses TRBV3-1 and TRBJ2-7; the table's D call TRBD1 went unverified against the DNA. The germline gives CDR1 LGHDT, CDR2 YNNKEL (reference sequence). The CDR3 extends over 12 residues, inclusive of both ends. The CDR3 loop is CASSQSGWTGYL.

The V gene is TRBV5-1, the J gene TRBJ1-1; D unresolved. The CDR3 consists of 14 residues. CDR1 and CDR2 (germline): SGHRS, YFSETQ. Trimming left V 0 bases short and J 3 bases short, with 9 bases between. The DNA for the CDR3 is TGCGCCAGCAGCTTGGCCGGGAAGGACACTGAAGCTTTCTTT. It translates to CASSLAGKDTEAFF.

This clone was detected many times. This sequence joins TRBV6-5 and TRBJ2-3, with TRBD1 identical over 7 bases. The CDR3 consists of 15 residues. Germline V lookup: CDR1 MNHEY, CDR2 SVGAGI. Trimming removed 2 bases from V and 2 bases from J; junction bases left unmatched: 4. The CDR3 region is CASSYTGQPTDTQYF. The CDR3 region has the DNA TGTGCCAGCAGTTACACGGGACAGCCCACAGATACGCAGTATTTT.